What follows describes a single TCR beta chain. The data originate from a study of blood T cell repertoires in COVID-19. For the study at large: Samples of COVID-19 (acute and convalescent) were obtained from the United States, Italy and Spain.

Trimming cost V 7 bases and J 6 bases; bases outside gene matches: 13. The CDR3 extends over 15 amino acids. Germline CDR1 is MNHEY and CDR2 is SMNVEV (reference sequence). Original analysis: Nucleated cell counts were estimated from reference gene primer amplification. Here immunoSEQ multiplex PCR was the method, and the copy in TCRdb shows in-frame clones only, minus some. V and J calls plus clone size are reproduced from that table; the DNA served to infer D and trimming. Seen here are 200,000 to 250,000 clones, around 90% observed once, and the top ten hold around 3%. The source is a man between 60 and 70 years old with acute or convalescent COVID-19. The V gene is TRBV27, the J gene TRBJ1-1, with TRBD1 matching 8 bases. The specimen was peripheral blood. The CDR3 reads CASIPTRGRSAEAFF. In DNA, the CDR3 is TGTGCCAGCATCCCGACCAGGGGGCGGTCAGCTGAAGCTTTCTTT.